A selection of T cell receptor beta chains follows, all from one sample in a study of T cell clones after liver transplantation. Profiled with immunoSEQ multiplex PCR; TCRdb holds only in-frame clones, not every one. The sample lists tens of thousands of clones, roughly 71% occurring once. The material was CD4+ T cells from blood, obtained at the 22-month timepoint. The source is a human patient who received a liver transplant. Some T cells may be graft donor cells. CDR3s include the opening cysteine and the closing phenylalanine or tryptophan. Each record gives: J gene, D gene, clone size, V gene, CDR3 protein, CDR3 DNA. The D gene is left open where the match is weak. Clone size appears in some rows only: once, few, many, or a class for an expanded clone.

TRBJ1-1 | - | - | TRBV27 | CASSFQGSGTEAFF | TGTGCCAGCAGTTTTCAGGGGTCGGGCACTGAAGCTTTCTTT
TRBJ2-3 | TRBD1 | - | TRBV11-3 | CASSPRLRTGMATDTQYF | TGTGCCAGCAGCCCTCGCCTTAGGACAGGGATGGCCACAGATACGCAGTATTTT
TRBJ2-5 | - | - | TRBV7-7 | CASSLGAGAGETQYF | TGTGCCAGCAGCTTAGGAGCAGGGGCAGGGGAGACCCAGTACTTC
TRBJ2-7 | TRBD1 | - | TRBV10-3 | CAISESNIGQGYEQYF | TGTGCCATCAGTGAGTCGAATATCGGACAGGGTTACGAGCAGTACTTC
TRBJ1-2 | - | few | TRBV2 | CASMQGMRGYTF | TGTGCCAGCATGCAGGGGATGAGGGGCTACACCTTC
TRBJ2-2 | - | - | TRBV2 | CASRAGWTGELFF | TGTGCCAGCAGGGCAGGGTGGACCGGGGAGCTGTTTTTT
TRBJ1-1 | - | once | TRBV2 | CASSGKGRGEAFF | TGTGCCAGCAGTGGAAAAGGGAGGGGTGAAGCTTTCTTT
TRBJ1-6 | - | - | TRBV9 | CASSVDPGDSPLHF | TGTGCCAGCAGCGTAGACCCAGGGGATTCACCCCTCCACTTT
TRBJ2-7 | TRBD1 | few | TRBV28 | CASSPYGQGARYEQYF | TGTGCCAGCAGTCCCTACGGACAGGGGGCGAGGTACGAGCAGTACTTC
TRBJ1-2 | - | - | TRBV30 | CAWSVLGANYGYTF | TGTGCCTGGAGTGTGCTAGGGGCTAACTATGGCTACACCTTC
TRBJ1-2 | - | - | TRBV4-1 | CASSQDEQGNRGYTF | TGCGCCAGCAGCCAAGATGAACAGGGTAATAGAGGCTACACCTTC
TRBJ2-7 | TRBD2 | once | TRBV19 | CATSPSGGRINYEQYF | TGTGCCACCTCGCCTAGCGGGGGCCGAATCAATTACGAGCAGTACTTC
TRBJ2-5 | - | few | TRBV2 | CASQREFQETQYF | TGTGCCAGTCAACGGGAATTCCAAGAGACCCAGTACTTC
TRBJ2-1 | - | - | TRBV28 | CASSLEGPNEQFF | TGTGCCAGCAGTTTAGAGGGTCCCAATGAGCAGTTCTTC
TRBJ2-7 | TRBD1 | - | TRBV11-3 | CASSPGTGPYEQYF | TGTGCCAGCAGCCCCGGGACAGGCCCCTACGAGCAGTACTTC